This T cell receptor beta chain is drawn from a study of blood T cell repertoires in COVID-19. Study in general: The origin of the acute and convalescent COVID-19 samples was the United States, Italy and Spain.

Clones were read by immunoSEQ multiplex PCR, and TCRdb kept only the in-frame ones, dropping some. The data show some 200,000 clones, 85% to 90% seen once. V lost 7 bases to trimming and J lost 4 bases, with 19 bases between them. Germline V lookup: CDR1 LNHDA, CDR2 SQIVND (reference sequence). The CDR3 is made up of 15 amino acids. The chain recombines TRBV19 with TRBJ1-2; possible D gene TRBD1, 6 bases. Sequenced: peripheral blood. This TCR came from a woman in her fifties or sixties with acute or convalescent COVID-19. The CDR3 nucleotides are TGTGCCAGTATCCCTGACAGGTCGGGTTCCTATGGCTACACCTTC. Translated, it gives CASIPDRSGSYGYTF.